Below, 5 T cell receptor beta chains from the same sample are listed, as sequenced in a study of post-analysis software for immune sequencing data. No cognate antigen is known for these TCRs. Study findings and constraints: In patients, TRBV5-6, TRBV5-1 and TRBV20-1 belonged to roughly 5 TRBV segments found more frequently than in controls.

Prepared TCR beta cDNA libraries contained unique molecular identifiers. TCRdb ran MiXCR on the PCR reads and lists one entry per CDR3 protein. The table shows about 820,000 distinct CDR3 sequences, with roughly 50% occurring only once. Sequencing used blood. All receptors derive from a girl between 10 and 17 years old with multiple sclerosis.

The chain couples TRBV20-1 to TRBJ1-2; D ambiguous. Germline V CDR1 and CDR2: DFQATT, SNEGSKA (reference sequence). Between the trimmed V and J ends, which lost 0 bases and 8 bases, there was a span of 10 bases. The CDR3 loop spans 12 amino acids. CDR3 region: CSARDHYGGYTF. The CDR3 DNA sequence: TGCAGTGCTAGAGATCATTACGGAGGCTACACCTTC.

The rearrangement uses TRBV29-1 and TRBJ2-4; D is ambiguous. The J call may be mistaken, given a closer DNA end match to TRBJ2-7. Germline CDR1 is SQVTM and CDR2 is ANQGSEA. This CDR3 is 13 amino acids long. The CDR3, as DNA: TGCAGCGTTGCCCCACTCGCGAACTACGAGCAGTACTTC. It yields the protein CSVAPLANYEQYF.

This chain uses TRBV5-1 with TRBJ2-1; tentative D call: TRBD2 (6 bases). This CDR3 has 15 residues. Trimming removed 4 bases from V and 3 bases from J, with 14 bases in between. Germline V gene data show CDR1 as SGHRS and CDR2 as YFSETQ. The CDR3 bases are TGCGCCAGCAGCCGGACTACGAAGATCTACAATGAGCAGTTCTTC. Its protein product is CASSRTTKIYNEQFF.

The DNA of the CDR3 is TGTGCCAGCAGTTACTCGGAACAGGGAGCGACCCAGTACTTC. It codes for CASSYSEQGATQYF. The J gene is TRBJ2-5, the V gene TRBV6-5, with D maybe TRBD1 (6 bases). Trimming pared 0 bases from V and 7 bases from J, leaving 12 bases between. Germline CDR1 reads MNHEY; CDR2 reads SVGAGI. The CDR3 is made up of 14 amino acids.

This chain connects TRBV7-8 to TRBJ2-3; 8 bases are shared with TRBD2. Germline lookup yields CDR1 SGHVS and CDR2 FQNEAQ. J gave up 3 bases and V 5 bases, and 10 bases lay outside the gene matches. This CDR3 has 16 amino acids. The CDR3, as DNA: TGTGCCAGCAGCCCACGGGGGGGAGGGAGGACAGATACGCAGTATTTT. Residues: CASSPRGGGRTDTQYF.